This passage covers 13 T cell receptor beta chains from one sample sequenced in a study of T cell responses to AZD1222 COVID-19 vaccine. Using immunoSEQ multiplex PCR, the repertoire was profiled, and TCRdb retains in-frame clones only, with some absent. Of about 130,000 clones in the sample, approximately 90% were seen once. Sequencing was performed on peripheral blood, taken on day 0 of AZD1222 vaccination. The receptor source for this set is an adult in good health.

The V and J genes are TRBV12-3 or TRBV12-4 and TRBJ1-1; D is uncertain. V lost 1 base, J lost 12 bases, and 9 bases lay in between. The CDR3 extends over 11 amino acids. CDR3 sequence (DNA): TGTGCCAGCAGTTTAGTGGGTGCGCCTTTCTTT. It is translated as CASSLVGAPFF.

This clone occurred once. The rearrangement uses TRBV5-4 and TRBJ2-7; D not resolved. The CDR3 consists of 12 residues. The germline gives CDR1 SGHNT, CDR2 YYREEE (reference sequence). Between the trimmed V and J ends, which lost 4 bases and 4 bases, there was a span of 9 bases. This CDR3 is CASSRAGYEQYF. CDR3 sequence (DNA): TGTGCCAGCAGCCGGGCAGGATACGAGCAGTACTTC. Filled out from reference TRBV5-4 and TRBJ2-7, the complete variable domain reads ETGVTQSPTHLIKTRGQQVTLRCSSQSGHNTVSWYQQALGQGPQFIFQYYREEENGRGNFPPRFSGLQFPNYSSELNVNALELDDSALYLCASSRAGYEQYFGPGTRLTVT.

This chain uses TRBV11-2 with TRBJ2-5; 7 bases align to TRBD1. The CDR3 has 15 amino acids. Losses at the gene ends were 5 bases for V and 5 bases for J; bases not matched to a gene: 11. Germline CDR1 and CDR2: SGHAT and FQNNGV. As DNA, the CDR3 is TGTGCCAGCAGCCTCCTAGGGGGCCTGGGGGAGACCCAGTACTTC. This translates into CASSLLGGLGETQYF.

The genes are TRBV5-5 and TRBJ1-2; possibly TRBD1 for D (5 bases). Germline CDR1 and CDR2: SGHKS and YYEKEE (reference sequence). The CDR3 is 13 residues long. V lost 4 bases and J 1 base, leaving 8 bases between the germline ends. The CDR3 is CASSPQGNYGYTF. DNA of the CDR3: TGTGCCAGCAGCCCCCAGGGTAACTATGGCTACACCTTC.

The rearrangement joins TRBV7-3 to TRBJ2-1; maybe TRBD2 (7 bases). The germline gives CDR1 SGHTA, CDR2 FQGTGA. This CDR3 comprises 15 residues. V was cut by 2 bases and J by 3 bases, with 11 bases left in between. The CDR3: CASSLEGGLYNEQFF. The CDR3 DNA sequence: TGTGCCAGCAGCTTAGAGGGGGGGCTCTACAATGAGCAGTTCTTC. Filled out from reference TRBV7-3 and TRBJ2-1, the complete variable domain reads GAGVSQTPSNKVTEKGKYVELRCDPISGHTALYWYRQSLGQGPEFLIYFQGTGAADDSGLPNDRFFAVRPEGSVSTLKIQRTERGDSAVYLCASSLEGGLYNEQFFGPGTRLTVL.

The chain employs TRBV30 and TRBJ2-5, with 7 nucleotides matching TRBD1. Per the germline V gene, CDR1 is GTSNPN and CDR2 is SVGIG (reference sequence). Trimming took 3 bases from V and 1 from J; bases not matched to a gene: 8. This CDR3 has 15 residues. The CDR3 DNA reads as TGTGCCTGGAGCGCCGGGACAGACCTCCAAGAGACCCAGTACTTC. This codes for CAWSAGTDLQETQYF.

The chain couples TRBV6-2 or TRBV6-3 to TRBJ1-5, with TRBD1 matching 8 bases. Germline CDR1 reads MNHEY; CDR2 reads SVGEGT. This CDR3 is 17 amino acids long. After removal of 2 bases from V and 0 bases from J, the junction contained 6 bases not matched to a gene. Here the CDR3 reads CASSYRFGTGSNQPQHF. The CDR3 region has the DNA TGTGCCAGCAGTTACCGATTCGGGACAGGTAGCAATCAGCCCCAGCATTTT.

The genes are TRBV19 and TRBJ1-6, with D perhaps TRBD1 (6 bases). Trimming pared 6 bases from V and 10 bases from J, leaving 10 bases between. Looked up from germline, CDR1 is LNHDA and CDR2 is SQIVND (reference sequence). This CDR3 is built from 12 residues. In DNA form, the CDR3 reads TGTGCCAGTAGGCAGGGGAACTCACCCCTCCACTTT. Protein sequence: CASRQGNSPLHF.

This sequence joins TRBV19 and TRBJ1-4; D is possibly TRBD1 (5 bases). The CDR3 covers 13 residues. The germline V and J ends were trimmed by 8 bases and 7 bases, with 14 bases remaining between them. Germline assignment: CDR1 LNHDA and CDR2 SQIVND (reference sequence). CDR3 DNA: TGTGCCAGTGGGGGGTTTGAGAGTGAAAAACTGTTTTTT. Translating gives CASGGFESEKLFF. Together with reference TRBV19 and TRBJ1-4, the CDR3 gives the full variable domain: DGGITQSPKYLFRKEGQNVTLSCEQNLNHDAMYWYRQDPGQGLRLIYYSQIVNDFQKGDIAEGYSVSREKKESFPLTVTSAQKNPTAFYLCASGGFESEKLFFGSGTQLSVL.

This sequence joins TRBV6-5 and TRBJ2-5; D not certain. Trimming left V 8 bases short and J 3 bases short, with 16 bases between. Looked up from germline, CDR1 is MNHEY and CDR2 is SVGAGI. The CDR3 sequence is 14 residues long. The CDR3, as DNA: TGTGCCAGCTCCTCTTTCGGTAGGGAAGAGACCCAGTACTTC. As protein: CASSSFGREETQYF.

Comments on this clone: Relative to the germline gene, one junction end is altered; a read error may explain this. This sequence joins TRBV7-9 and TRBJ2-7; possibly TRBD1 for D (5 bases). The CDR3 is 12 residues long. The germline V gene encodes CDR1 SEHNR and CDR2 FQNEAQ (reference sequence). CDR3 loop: CASSLGVYEQYF. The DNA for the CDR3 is TGTGCCAGCAGTTTAGGGGTATACGAGCAGTACTTC. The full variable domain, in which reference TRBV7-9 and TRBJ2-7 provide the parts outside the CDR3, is DTGVSQNPRHKITKRGQNVTFRCDPISEHNRLYWYRQTLGQGPEFLTYFQNEAQLEKSRLLSDRFSAERPKGSFSTLEIQRTEQGDSAMYLCASSLGVYEQYFGPGTRLTVT.

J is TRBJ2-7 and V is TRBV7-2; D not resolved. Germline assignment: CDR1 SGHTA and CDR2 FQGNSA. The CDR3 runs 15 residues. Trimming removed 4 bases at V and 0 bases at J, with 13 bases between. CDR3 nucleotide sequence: TGTGCCAGCAGCTCTTTCCCGGAAAACTCCTACGAGCAGTACTTC. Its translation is CASSSFPENSYEQYF.

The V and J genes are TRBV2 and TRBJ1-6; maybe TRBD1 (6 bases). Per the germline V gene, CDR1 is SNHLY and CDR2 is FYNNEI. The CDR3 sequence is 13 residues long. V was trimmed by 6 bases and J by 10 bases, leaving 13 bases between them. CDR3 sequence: CASRGAPGSPLHF. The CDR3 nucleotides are TGTGCCAGCAGGGGGGCGCCGGGGTCACCCCTCCACTTT.